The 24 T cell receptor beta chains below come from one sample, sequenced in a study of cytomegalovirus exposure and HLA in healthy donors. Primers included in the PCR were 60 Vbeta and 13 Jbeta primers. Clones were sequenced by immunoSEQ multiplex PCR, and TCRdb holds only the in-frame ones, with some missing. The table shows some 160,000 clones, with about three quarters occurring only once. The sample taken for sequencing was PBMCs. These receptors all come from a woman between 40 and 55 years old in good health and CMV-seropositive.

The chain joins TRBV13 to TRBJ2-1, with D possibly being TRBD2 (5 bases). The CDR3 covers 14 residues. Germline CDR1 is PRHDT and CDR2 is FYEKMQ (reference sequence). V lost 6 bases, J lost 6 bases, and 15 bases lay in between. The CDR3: CASRPDPGGNEQFF. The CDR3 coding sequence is TGTGCCAGCAGACCCGATCCAGGAGGCAATGAGCAGTTCTTC.

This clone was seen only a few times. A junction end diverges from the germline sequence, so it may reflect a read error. The CDR3 DNA reads as TGTTCCAGCAGCTTACAGGGGTTGAAAGGCTACACCTTC. Amino acids: CSSSLQGLKGYTF. The V and J genes are TRBV7-9 and TRBJ1-2, with 7 bases matching TRBD1. The germline gives CDR1 SEHNR, CDR2 FQNEAQ (reference sequence). The CDR3 consists of 13 residues.

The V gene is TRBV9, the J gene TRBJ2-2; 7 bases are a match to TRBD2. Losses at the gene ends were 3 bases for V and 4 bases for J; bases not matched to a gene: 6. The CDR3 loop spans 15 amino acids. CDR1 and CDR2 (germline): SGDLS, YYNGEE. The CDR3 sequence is CASSALTGGTGELFF. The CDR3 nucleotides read TGTGCCAGCAGCGCCTTGACGGGGGGCACCGGGGAGCTGTTTTTT.

The CDR3 spells CASSPGQGNNQPQHF. Here the CDR3 DNA reads TGTGCCAGCAGCCCGGGACAGGGTAACAATCAGCCCCAGCATTTT. This chain connects TRBV7-2 to TRBJ1-5; 9 bases are shared with TRBD1. Looked up from germline, CDR1 is SGHTA and CDR2 is FQGNSA. The CDR3 has 15 amino acids. V shed 5 bases and J 3 bases; nucleotides not matched to a gene: 5.

CDR3 in amino acids: CASSPWGLVAGQDEQFF. The CDR3, as DNA: TGCGCCAGCAGCCCCTGGGGGCTAGTAGCGGGGCAGGATGAGCAGTTCTTC. The chain joins TRBV5-1 to TRBJ2-1; 8 bases fit TRBD2. Germline V lookup: CDR1 SGHRS, CDR2 YFSETQ. Losses at the gene ends were 4 bases for V and 8 bases for J; bases not matched to a gene: 17. There are 17 residues in the CDR3. Looking up the rest from reference TRBV5-1 and TRBJ2-1 gives the full variable domain: KAGVTQTPRYLIKTRGQQVTLSCSPISGHRSVSWYQQTPGQGLQFLFEYFSETQRNKGNFPGRFSGRQFSNSRSEMNVSTLELGDSALYLCASSPWGLVAGQDEQFFGPGTRLTVL.

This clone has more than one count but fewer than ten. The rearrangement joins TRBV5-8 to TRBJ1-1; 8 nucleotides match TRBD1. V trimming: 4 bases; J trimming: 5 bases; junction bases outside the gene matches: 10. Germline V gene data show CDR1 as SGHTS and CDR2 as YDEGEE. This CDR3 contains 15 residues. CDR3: CASSGGQVFHTEAFF. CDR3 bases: TGTGCCAGCAGCGGGGGACAGGTTTTTCATACTGAAGCTTTCTTT.

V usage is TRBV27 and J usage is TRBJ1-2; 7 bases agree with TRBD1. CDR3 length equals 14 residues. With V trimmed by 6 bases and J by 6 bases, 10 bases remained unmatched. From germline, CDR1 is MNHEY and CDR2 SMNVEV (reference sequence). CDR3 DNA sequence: TGTGCCAGCAGCTTAGCAGGGGGGACGGATGGCTACACCTTC. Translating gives CASSLAGGTDGYTF.

The CDR3 DNA follows: TGTGCCAGCAGTGAGGGGTTGGGTAGCGGCACAGATACGCAGTATTTT. It encodes CASSEGLGSGTDTQYF. This chain connects TRBV6-4 to TRBJ2-3; D may be TRBD2 (5 bases). The CDR3 totals 16 residues. Germline CDR1 reads MRHNA; CDR2 reads SNTAGT. V was clipped by 3 bases and J by 1 base, with 14 bases between them.

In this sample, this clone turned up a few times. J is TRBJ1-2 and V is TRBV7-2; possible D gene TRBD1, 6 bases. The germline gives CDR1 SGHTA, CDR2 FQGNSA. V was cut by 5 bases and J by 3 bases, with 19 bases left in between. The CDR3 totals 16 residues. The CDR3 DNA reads TGTGCCAGCAGCCTCAGACCTGCCTCAGGGGACTATGGCTACACCTTC. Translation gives CASSLRPASGDYGYTF. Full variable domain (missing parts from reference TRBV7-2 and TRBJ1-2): GAGVSQSPSNKVTEKGKDVELRCDPISGHTALYWYRQSLGQGLEFLIYFQGNSAPDKSGLPSDRFSAERTGGSVSTLTIQRTQQEDSAVYLCASSLRPASGDYGYTFGSGTRLTVV.

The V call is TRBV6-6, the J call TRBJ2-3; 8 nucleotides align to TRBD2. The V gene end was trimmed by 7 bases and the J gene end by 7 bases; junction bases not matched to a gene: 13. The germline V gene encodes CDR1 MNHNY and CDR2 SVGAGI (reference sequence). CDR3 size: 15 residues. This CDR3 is CASTLGGRGGNTQYF. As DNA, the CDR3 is TGTGCCAGCACCCTAGGAGGTCGCGGGGGGAATACGCAGTATTTT.

The CDR3 sequence: CASSWGARGPQETQYF. For the CDR3, the DNA is TGCGCCAGCAGCTGGGGCGCGCGGGGGCCTCAAGAGACCCAGTACTTC. The chain carries TRBV5-1 and TRBJ2-5, with D possibly being TRBD2 (7 bases). The CDR3 length is 16 residues. Germline CDR1 and CDR2: SGHRS and YFSETQ. Trimming took 3 bases from V and 2 from J, leaving 17 bases between them.

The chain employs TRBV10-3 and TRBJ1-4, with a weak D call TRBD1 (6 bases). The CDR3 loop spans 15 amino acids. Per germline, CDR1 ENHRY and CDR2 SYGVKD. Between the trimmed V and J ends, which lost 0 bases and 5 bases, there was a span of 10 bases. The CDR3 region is CAISESGGPNEKLFF. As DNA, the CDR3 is TGTGCCATCAGTGAGTCTGGGGGCCCAAATGAAAAACTGTTTTTT.

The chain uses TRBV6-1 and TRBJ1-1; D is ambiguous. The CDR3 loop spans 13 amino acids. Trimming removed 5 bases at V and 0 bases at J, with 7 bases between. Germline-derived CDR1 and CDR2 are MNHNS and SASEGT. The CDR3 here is CASSREMNTEAFF. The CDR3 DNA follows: TGTGCCAGCAGTCGCGAGATGAACACTGAAGCTTTCTTT.

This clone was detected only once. DNA of the CDR3: TGTGCCAGCAGCTTAACCCGGGACAGGTCCTACGAGCAGTACTTC. Residues: CASSLTRDRSYEQYF. The chain links TRBV7-9 to TRBJ2-7, with 8 bases identical to TRBD1. The CDR3 has 15 amino acids. J gave up 1 base and V 2 bases, and 4 bases lay outside the gene matches. Germline CDR1 reads SEHNR; CDR2 reads FQNEAQ (reference sequence).

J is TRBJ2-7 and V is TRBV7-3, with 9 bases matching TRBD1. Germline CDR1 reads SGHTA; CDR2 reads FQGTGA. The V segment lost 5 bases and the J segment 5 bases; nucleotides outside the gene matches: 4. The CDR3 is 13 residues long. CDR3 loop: CASSQDRGHEQYF. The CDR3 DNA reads TGTGCCAGCAGCCAGGACAGGGGTCACGAGCAGTACTTC.

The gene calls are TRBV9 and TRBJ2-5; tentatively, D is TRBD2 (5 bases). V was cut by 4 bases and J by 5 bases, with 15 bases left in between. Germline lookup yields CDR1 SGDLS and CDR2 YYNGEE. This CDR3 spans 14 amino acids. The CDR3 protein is CASSLTSLQETQYF. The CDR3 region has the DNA TGTGCCAGCAGCCTCACTAGTTTGCAGGAGACCCAGTACTTC.

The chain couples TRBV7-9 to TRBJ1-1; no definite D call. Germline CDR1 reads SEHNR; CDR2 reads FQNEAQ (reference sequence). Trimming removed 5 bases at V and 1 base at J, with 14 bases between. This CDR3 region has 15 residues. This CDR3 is CASSRSGLTNTEAFF. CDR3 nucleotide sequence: TGTGCCAGCAGCCGTTCAGGTCTCACGAACACTGAAGCTTTCTTT.

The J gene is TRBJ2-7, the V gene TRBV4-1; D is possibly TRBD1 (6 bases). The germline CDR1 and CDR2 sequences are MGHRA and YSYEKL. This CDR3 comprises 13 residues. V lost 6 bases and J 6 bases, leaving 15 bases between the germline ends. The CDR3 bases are TGCGCCAGCAGTTGGTCCGGGACAAGCGAGCAGTACTTC. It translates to CASSWSGTSEQYF.

The CDR3 DNA is TGTGCCAGCATTATGCCGGGACAGACTAACACCGGGGAGCTGTTTTTT. Protein product: CASIMPGQTNTGELFF. The chain recombines TRBV6-4 with TRBJ2-2; 7 nucleotides align to TRBD1. V lost 7 bases to trimming and J lost 2 bases; unmatched junction nucleotides: 10. Germline V CDR1 and CDR2: MRHNA, SNTAGT. The CDR3 is 16 amino acids.

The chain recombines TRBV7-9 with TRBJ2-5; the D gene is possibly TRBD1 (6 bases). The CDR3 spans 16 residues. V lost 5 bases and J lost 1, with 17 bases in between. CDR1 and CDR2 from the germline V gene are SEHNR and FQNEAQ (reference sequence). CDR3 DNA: TGTGCCAGCAGCCCCCCCTCAGCGGACAGCCAAGAGACCCAGTACTTC. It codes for CASSPPSADSQETQYF.

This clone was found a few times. The CDR3 bases are TGTGCCAGCAGCTTAGGTTACTCTGGAAACACCATATATTTT. Its protein is CASSLGYSGNTIYF. The J gene is TRBJ1-3, the V gene TRBV13; no clear D gene. V was pared by 0 bases and J by 0 bases, with 3 bases between. The CDR3 runs 14 residues. Germline lookup yields CDR1 PRHDT and CDR2 FYEKMQ (reference sequence).

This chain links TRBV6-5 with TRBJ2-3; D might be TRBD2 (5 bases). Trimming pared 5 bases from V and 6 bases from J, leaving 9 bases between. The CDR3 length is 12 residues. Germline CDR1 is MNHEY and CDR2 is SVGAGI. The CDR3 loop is CASSNRRDTQYF. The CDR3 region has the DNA TGTGCCAGCAGTAATAGGAGGGATACGCAGTATTTT.

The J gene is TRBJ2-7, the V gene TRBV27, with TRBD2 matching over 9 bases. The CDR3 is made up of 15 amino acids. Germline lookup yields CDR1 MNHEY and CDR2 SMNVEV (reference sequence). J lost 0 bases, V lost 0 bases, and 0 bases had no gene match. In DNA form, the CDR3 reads TGTGCCAGCAGTTTATCTAGCGGGAGCTCCTACGAGCAGTACTTC. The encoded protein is CASSLSSGSSYEQYF.

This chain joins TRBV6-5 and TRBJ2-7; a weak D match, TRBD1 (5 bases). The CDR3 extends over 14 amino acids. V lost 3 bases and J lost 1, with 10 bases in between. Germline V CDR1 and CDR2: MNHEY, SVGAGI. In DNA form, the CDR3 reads TGTGCCAGCAGTTATGGGGCAGCGTCCTACGAGCAGTACTTC. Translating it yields CASSYGAASYEQYF.